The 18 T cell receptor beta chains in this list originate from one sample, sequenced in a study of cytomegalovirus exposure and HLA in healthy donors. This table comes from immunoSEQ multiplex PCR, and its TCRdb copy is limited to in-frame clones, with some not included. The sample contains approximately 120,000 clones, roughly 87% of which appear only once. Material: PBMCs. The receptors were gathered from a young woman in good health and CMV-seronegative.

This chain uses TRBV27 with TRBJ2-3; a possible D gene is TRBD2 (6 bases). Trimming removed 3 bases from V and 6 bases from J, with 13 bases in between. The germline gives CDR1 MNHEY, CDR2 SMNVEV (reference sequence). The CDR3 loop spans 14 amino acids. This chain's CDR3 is CASSLEGYPDTQYF. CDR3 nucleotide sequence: TGTGCCAGCAGTTTGGAGGGTTATCCGGATACGCAGTATTTT.

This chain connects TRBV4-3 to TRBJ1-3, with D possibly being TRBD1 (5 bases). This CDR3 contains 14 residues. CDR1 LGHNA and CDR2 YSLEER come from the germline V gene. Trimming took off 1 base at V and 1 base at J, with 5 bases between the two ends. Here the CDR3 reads CASSQGTSGNTIYF. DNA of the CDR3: TGCGCCAGCAGCCAAGGGACATCTGGAAACACCATATATTTT.

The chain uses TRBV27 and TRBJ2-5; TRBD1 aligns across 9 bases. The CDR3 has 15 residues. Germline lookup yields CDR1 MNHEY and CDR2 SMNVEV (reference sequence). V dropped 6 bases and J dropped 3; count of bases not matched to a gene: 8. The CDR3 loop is CASSTPGTGKETQYF. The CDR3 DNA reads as TGTGCCAGCAGCACTCCCGGGACAGGGAAAGAGACCCAGTACTTC.

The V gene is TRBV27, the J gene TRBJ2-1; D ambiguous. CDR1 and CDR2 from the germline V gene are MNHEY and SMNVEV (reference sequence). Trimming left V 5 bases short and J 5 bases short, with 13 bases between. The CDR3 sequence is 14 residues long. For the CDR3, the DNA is TGTGCCAGCAGTCTTGCGGTATTGAACAATGAGCAGTTCTTC. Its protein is CASSLAVLNNEQFF.

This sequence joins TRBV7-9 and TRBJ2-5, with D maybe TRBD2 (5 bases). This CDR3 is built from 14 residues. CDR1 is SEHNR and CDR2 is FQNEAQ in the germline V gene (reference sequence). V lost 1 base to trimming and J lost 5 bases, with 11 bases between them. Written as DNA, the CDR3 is TGTGCCAGCAGCTTAGAGGACGGGATGGAGACCCAGTACTTC. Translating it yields CASSLEDGMETQYF. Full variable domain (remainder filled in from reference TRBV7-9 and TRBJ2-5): DTGVSQNPRHKITKRGQNVTFRCDPISEHNRLYWYRQTLGQGPEFLTYFQNEAQLEKSRLLSDRFSAERPKGSFSTLEIQRTEQGDSAMYLCASSLEDGMETQYFGPGTRLLVL.

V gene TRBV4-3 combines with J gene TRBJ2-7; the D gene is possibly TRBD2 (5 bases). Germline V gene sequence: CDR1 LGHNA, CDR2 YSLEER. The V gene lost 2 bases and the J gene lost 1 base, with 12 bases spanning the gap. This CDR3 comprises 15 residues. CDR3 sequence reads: CASSQSSSPSYEQYF. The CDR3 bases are TGCGCCAGCAGCCAATCTAGCAGCCCTTCCTACGAGCAGTACTTC.

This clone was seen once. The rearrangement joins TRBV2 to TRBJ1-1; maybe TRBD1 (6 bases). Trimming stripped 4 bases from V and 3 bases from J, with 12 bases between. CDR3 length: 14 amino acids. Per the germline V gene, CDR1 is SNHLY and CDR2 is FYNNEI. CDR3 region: CASSVREGDTEAFF. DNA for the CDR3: TGTGCCAGCAGTGTAAGGGAGGGGGACACTGAAGCTTTCTTT.

This chain's CDR3 is CASSFRDSGTGTQYF. CDR3 bases: TGTGCCAGTAGTTTCCGGGACAGTGGAACGGGTACGCAGTATTTT. The genes are TRBV19 and TRBJ2-3, with 7 bases lining up with TRBD1. Germline values: CDR1 LNHDA, CDR2 SQIVND (reference sequence). The length of the CDR3 is 15 residues. Trimming cost V 5 bases and J 8 bases; bases outside gene matches: 13.

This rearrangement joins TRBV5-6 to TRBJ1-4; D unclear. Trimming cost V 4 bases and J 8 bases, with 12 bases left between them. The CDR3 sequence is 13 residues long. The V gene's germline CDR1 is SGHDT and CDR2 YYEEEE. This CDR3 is CASSLLVGEKLFF. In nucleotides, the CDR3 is TGTGCCAGCAGCCTCCTTGTCGGGGAAAAACTGTTTTTT.

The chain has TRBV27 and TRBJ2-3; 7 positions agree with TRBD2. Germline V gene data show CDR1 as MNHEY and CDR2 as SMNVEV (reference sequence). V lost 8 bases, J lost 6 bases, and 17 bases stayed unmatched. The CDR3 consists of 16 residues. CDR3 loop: CASGLPTSPRPDTQYF. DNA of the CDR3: TGTGCCAGCGGTCTGCCGACTAGCCCCCGCCCGGATACGCAGTATTTT.

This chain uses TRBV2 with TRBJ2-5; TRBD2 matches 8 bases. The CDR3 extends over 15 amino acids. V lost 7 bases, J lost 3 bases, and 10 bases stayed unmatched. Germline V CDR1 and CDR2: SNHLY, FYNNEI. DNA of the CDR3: TGTGCCAGCACCGTTCGGAGCGGGGGTGAAGAGACCCAGTACTTC. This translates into CASTVRSGGEETQYF.

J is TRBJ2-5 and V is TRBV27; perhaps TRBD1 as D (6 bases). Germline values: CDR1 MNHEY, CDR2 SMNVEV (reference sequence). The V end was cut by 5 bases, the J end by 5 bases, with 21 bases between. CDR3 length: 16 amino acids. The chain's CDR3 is CASSPKPFQGSETQYF. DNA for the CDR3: TGTGCCAGCAGTCCGAAGCCCTTCCAGGGGTCGGAGACCCAGTACTTC.

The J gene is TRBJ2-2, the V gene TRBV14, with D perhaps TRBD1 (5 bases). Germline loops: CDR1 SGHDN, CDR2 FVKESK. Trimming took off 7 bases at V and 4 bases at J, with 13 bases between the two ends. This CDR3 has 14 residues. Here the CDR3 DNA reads TGTGCCAGCACCGTAGGGGCCTTCACCGGGGAGCTGTTTTTT. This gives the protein CASTVGAFTGELFF.

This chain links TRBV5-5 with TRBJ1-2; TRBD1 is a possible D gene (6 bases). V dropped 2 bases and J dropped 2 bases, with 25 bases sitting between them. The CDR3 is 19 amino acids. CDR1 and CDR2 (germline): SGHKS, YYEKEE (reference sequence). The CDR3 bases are TGTGCCAGCAGCTTACCCTTCTCAGGGGCGACTCCGCAAAACTATGGCTACACCTTC. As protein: CASSLPFSGATPQNYGYTF. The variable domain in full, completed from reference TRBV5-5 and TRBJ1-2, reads DAGVTQSPTHLIKTRGQQVTLRCSPISGHKSVSWYQQVLGQGPQFIFQYYEKEERGRGNFPDRFSARQFPNYSSELNVNALLLGDSALYLCASSLPFSGATPQNYGYTFGSGTRLTVV.

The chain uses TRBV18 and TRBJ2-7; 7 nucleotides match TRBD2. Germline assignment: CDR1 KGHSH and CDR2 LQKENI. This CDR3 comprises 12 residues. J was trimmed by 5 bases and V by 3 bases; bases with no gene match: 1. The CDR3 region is CASSPGGNEQYF. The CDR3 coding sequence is TGTGCCAGCTCACCGGGGGGGAACGAGCAGTACTTC.

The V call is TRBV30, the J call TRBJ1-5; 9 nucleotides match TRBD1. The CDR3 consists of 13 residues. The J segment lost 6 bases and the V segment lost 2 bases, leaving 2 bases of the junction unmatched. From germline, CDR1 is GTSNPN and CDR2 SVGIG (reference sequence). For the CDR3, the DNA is TGTGCCTGGAGTACAGGGGGCTTTCAGCCCCAGCATTTT. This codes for CAWSTGGFQPQHF.

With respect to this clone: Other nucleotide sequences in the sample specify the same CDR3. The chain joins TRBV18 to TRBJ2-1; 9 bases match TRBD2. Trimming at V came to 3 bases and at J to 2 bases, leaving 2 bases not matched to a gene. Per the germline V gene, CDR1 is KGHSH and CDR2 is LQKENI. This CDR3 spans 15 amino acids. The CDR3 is CASSPLAGTYNEQFF. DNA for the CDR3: TGTGCCAGCTCACCCCTAGCGGGGACCTACAATGAGCAGTTCTTC.

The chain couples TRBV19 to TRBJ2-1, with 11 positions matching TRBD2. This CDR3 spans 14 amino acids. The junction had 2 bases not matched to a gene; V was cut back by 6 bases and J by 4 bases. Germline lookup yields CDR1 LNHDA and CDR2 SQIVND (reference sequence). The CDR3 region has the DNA TGTGCCAGTAGGGGACTAGCGGATTACAATGAGCAGTTCTTC. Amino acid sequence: CASRGLADYNEQFF.